This TCR beta chain is drawn from a study of T cells in Graves' hyperthyroidism and ophthalmopathy. Study-wide context: The blood sample was taken at first diagnosis, before treatment began. General study results and limits: Blood also showed most of the thyroid clonotypes that were expanded above 0.001.

Exclusions: uncontrolled infection, other autoimmune disease, pregnancy, lactation. The CDR3 has 16 amino acids. From germline, CDR1 is SGDLS and CDR2 YYNGEE. Comment on this clonotype: No antigen is known for it. One end of the junction fails to match germline, which may point to a read error.

Amplified regions were TCR beta CDR3 sequences from RNA transcripts. First-round RT-PCR of the TCR CDR3 relied on the HTBI primer set. MiXCR, applied by TCRdb to the multiplex PCR reads, yields one record per CDR3 protein. The sample has hundreds of thousands of distinct CDR3 sequences; about 38% are singletons. This sequence was found in a man aged 18 to 30 with Graves' hyperthyroidism. The rearrangement uses TRBV9 and TRBJ1-3; no definite D call. What was sequenced was blood. The CDR3 region is CASSQFSSSSGNTIYF. In DNA, the CDR3 is TGCGCCAGCAGCCAATTTTCTTCCTCCTCTGGAAACACCATATATTTT.